The present T cell receptor beta chain was sequenced within a study of blood T cell repertoires in COVID-19 (dated by TCRdb to 2020 to 2022). Regarding the research as a whole: Collaborator samples came from the United States, Italy and Spain and covered acute and convalescent phases of COVID-19. The material from the prospective study consisted of cDNA or gDNA derived from T cells, B-cell-depleted T cells, or PBMCs. The dataset comprised deeply sampled blood TCRbeta repertoires from subjects exposed to, actively infected with, or recovered from COVID-19. A freely available public database, intended as a resource for researchers studying the immune response to SARS-CoV-2, is where the repertoires were released. The samples were drawn from the first 160 participants of the ongoing ImmuneRACE study and from 950 to 1,500 subjects provided by 6 global collaborators. A de-identified subject ID, COVID-19 status, age in years and sex were almost always included in the sample metadata. Where available, HLA class I and class II types were taken from metadata supplied by the sample provider and were not determined by assay-based typing.

The immunoSEQ Assay, a bias-controlled multiplex PCR, was used to amplify TCRbeta CDR3 regions from genomic DNA. For the original study's pipeline: Within the assay, amplification of reference gene primers was used to estimate how many nucleated cells each sample contained. To quantify the absolute abundance of each unique TCRbeta CDR3 rearrangement, sequence reads were collapsed and filtered. Productive Simpson clonality was computed per sample as the square root of Simpson's diversity index over productive rearrangements. TCRdb carries this immuneACCESS record with in-frame sequences only. Its versions omit some clonotypes, under half of them owing to an unresolved V gene in the studies checked, with the rest unexplained. For V, J and clone size, that table is used; D and trimming come from the DNA. Present in this sample are fewer than 200,000 clones, around 78% of which were seen just once. Of the sample, around 4.3% is held by the ten largest clones.

Worth noting for this clone: Its antigen has not been determined. Within one base of it there is no much larger clone, and no base qualities were kept.

Overall study results and their limits: Clinical and demographic metadata were provided uncurated, with the amount varying by source and participant.

Enrolling through a virtual design, the prospective study's participants ranged in age from roughly 18 to 95 years and lived across roughly 24 United States geographic areas. In the prospective study, cohorts were assigned on the basis of participant-reported clinical history obtained from a screening survey and a study questionnaire. Recovered participants in ImmuneRACE Cohort 3 were defined as having two consecutive negative NP/OP PCR tests, clearance from a healthcare professional, or resolution of symptoms. Each participant in the prospective study had whole blood, serum and a nasopharyngeal or oropharyngeal swab collected by mobile phlebotomists. Participants in the prospective study had the option to provide additional blood draws and questionnaires over a roughly 2-month period. Blood samples from the prospective study were shipped frozen or at room temperature prior to DNA extraction. At the junction V is shortened by 1 base and J by 2 bases, with 15 bases in between. Inclusive of the bounding cysteine and phenylalanine, the CDR3 is 17 residues long. Here the CDR3 DNA is all that survives: 51 bases in frame from base 1. CDR1 is given as MGHRA and CDR2 as YSYEKL, both from the germline V gene.

Sequences were obtained from PBMCs or T cells enriched from blood (not recorded which). This TCR came from a woman aged 50 to 65 who had recovered from COVID-19. This sequence uses TRBV4-1 and TRBJ1-3, with the identity of the D gene unclear. The sequence in DNA is TGCGCCAGCAGCCAAGTATTAGCCGTGTTTCCTGGAAACACCATATATTTT. Its coded protein is CASSQVLAVFPGNTIYF.